Below are 11 T cell receptor beta chains sequenced from a single sample in a study of blood T cell repertoires in COVID-19. Clones were sequenced by immunoSEQ multiplex PCR, and TCRdb holds only the in-frame ones, with some missing. The sample holds over 350,000 clones, 88% seen once. Source material: PBMCs or T cells enriched from blood (not recorded which). These receptors were collected from a woman aged 25 to 39 with acute COVID-19.

This clone has a single count. V usage is TRBV2 and J usage is TRBJ1-2, with D possibly being TRBD1 (5 bases). Germline V gene data show CDR1 as SNHLY and CDR2 as FYNNEI. V was shortened by 6 bases and J by 7 bases, with 15 bases between the two germline ends. The CDR3 totals 13 residues. CDR3 coding DNA: TGTGCCAGCAGGACCGACAGCTCATTTGGCTACACCTTC. This gives the protein CASRTDSSFGYTF.

This chain links TRBV27 with TRBJ2-2, with D perhaps matching TRBD2 (7 bases). The CDR3 spans 15 residues. CDR1 and CDR2 from the germline V gene are MNHEY and SMNVEV (reference sequence). With 5 bases removed from V and 7 bases from J, the gap between germline ends came to 17 bases. The CDR3 DNA follows: TGTGCCAGCAGTCGCTCGCGGGGGCTGGGCGGGGAGCTGTTTTTT. Protein product: CASSRSRGLGGELFF.

The chain employs TRBV7-6 and TRBJ1-1, with a tentative D call TRBD1 (6 bases). V was clipped by 3 bases and J by 9 bases, with 26 bases between them. The CDR3 consists of 17 residues. Looked up from germline, CDR1 is SGHVS and CDR2 is FNYEAQ. CDR3 in amino acids: CASSLGAPGTSWGQAFF. DNA for the CDR3: TGTGCCAGCAGCTTGGGGGCCCCTGGGACCTCATGGGGGCAAGCTTTCTTT. The full variable domain, in which reference TRBV7-6 and TRBJ1-1 provide the parts outside the CDR3, is GAGVSQSPRYKVTKRGQDVALRCDPISGHVSLYWYRQALGQGPEFLTYFNYEAQQDKSGLPNDRFSAERPEGSISTLTIQRTEQRDSAMYRCASSLGAPGTSWGQAFFGQGTRLTVV.

The chain recombines TRBV27 with TRBJ2-7; 7 bases map to TRBD1. The V segment lost 2 bases and the J segment 5 bases; nucleotides outside the gene matches: 9. Germline V lookup: CDR1 MNHEY, CDR2 SMNVEV (reference sequence). The CDR3 loop spans 15 amino acids. CDR3 region: CASSLLGRGIDEQYF. The CDR3 region has the DNA TGTGCCAGCAGTTTACTCGGCAGGGGGATCGACGAGCAGTACTTC.

The rearrangement uses TRBV6-2 or TRBV6-3 and TRBJ1-2, with unresolved D. CDR1 and CDR2 from the germline V gene are MNHEY and SVGEGT. This CDR3 region has 17 residues. Trimming removed 2 bases from V and 3 bases from J, with 19 bases in between. The CDR3 DNA is TGTGCCAGCAGTTACGTCTATGGTACAGTCGTGCACTATGGCTACACCTTC. Translated: CASSYVYGTVVHYGYTF.

This chain connects TRBV18 to TRBJ2-7, with a weak D call TRBD1 (5 bases). The germline V and J ends were trimmed by 0 bases and 3 bases, with 18 bases remaining between them. The germline gives CDR1 KGHSH, CDR2 LQKENI. The CDR3 extends over 17 amino acids. The CDR3 DNA sequence: TGTGCCAGCTCACCACCGAGCTTGTCAGGGAAAGGCTACGAGCAGTACTTC. Translated, it gives CASSPPSLSGKGYEQYF.

This chain joins TRBV10-1 and TRBJ2-7; D not resolved. The CDR3 sequence is 13 residues long. Germline CDR1 reads WNHNN; CDR2 reads SYGVQD (reference sequence). The V and J ends lost 4 bases and 0 bases respectively, with 7 bases between them. In DNA, the CDR3 is TGCGCCAGCAGTGCCAACAGCTCCTACGAGCAGTACTTC. This gives the protein CASSANSSYEQYF.

This clone was seen only once. The chain couples TRBV3-1 (or the pseudogene TRBV3-2) to TRBJ1-1; D may be TRBD1 (6 bases). The V end lost 1 base, the J end lost 4 bases, and 16 bases lay between the germline ends. Germline V gives CDR1 LGHDT, CDR2 YNNKEL (reference sequence). CDR3 size: 16 residues. Here the CDR3 reads CASSQAGGGGGTEAFF. CDR3 nucleotide sequence: TGTGCCAGCAGCCAAGCTGGGGGGGGCGGTGGCACTGAAGCTTTCTTT.

The J gene is TRBJ2-6, the V gene TRBV30, with 7 nucleotides matching TRBD1. Germline V gene data show CDR1 as GTSNPN and CDR2 as SVGIG (reference sequence). Trimming cost V 0 bases and J 3 bases; bases outside gene matches: 2. The CDR3 totals 15 residues. This CDR3 is CAWSVGGVGANVLTF. CDR3 DNA sequence: TGTGCCTGGAGTGTAGGGGGCGTTGGGGCCAACGTCCTGACTTTC.

In this sample, this clone turned up once. The chain combines TRBV6-6 with TRBJ1-4; D remains unclear. This CDR3 comprises 16 residues. CDR1 MNHNY and CDR2 SVGAGI come from the germline V gene (reference sequence). Trimming removed 5 bases from V and 2 bases from J, with 15 bases in between. CDR3 in amino acids: CASSRHPPQTNEKLFF. The CDR3, as DNA: TGTGCCAGCAGTCGACACCCACCTCAGACTAATGAAAAACTGTTTTTT.

The V gene is TRBV5-1, the J gene TRBJ1-4; no reliable D call. Germline V gene sequence: CDR1 SGHRS, CDR2 YFSETQ. Trimming took 4 bases from V and 5 from J, leaving 9 bases between them. CDR3 length equals 13 residues. The CDR3 loop reads CASSGSENEKLFF. The CDR3 DNA is TGCGCCAGCAGCGGGAGCGAGAATGAAAAACTGTTTTTT.